The rows below give T cell receptor beta chains drawn from one sample of a study of long-term antiretroviral therapy in people with HIV. The assay was immunoSEQ multiplex PCR, and TCRdb's table has in-frame clones only and misses some. The sample includes 35,000 or so clones, about four fifths seen only once; the top ten take 7.9%. The specimen comprised unsorted PBMCs, sampled 0.4 years before starting antiretroviral therapy. These TCRs come from a man between 18 and 35 years old with HIV. CDR3s include the opening cysteine and the closing phenylalanine or tryptophan. D genes are given only for firm matches. Size is omitted from some rows. Given values are once, few, many or a class for expanded clones.

14	.	TRBV28	.	TRBJ1-5	TGTGCCAGCAGTTCCCCGGAGCTTTATCAGCCCCAGCATTTT	CASSSPELYQPQHF
15	.	TRBV7-3	.	TRBJ2-3	TGTGCCAGCAGCCCCCGCGGCTTTATCACAGATACGCAGTATTTT	CASSPRGFITDTQYF
11	.	TRBV28	.	TRBJ2-3	TGTGCCAGCAGGTACTACGATACGCAGTATTTT	CASRYYDTQYF
14	TRBD1	TRBV7-9	few	TRBJ1-5	TGTGCCAGCAGCTTAGCAGGGGGCAGTCAGCCCCAGCATTTT	CASSLAGGSQPQHF
14	.	TRBV2	.	TRBJ1-2	TGTGCCAGCAGTGAATTGGTTTCAGACTATGGCTACACCTTC	CASSELVSDYGYTF
15	.	TRBV6-6	.	TRBJ2-1	TGTGCCAGCACCAAAATTTTAGGGTCCTACAATGAGCAGTTCTTC	CASTKILGSYNEQFF
14	.	TRBV6-7	.	TRBJ1-5	TGTGCCAGCAGTTACTCGGCGGGGGTAAGGCCCCAGCATTTT	CASSYSAGVRPQHF
16	TRBD2	TRBV7-9	.	TRBJ2-2	TGTGCCAGCAGCTTAGGGCTAGCGGGAGTCGGCGGGGAGCTGTTTTTT	CASSLGLAGVGGELFF
14	.	TRBV7-9	.	TRBJ1-2	TGTGCCAGCAGCTCCACGGTTGTATCCTATGGCTACACCTTC	CASSSTVVSYGYTF
14	.	TRBV5-1	.	TRBJ1-4	TGCGCCAGCAGCCCGGGCCAGGTGGACGAAAAACTGTTTTTT	CASSPGQVDEKLFF
13	.	TRBV7-9	few	TRBJ1-2	TGTGCCAGCAGCAGTTCAGGGTTCGGTGGCTACACCTTC	CASSSSGFGGYTF
19	.	TRBV7-2	.	TRBJ2-6	TGTGCCAGCAGCTCTTACGGCCTTCCGACAACTTCAGGGGCCAACGTCCTGACTTTC	CASSSYGLPTTSGANVLTF
16	TRBD2	TRBV30	.	TRBJ2-5	TGTGCCTGGAGTGGTCTTACTAGCGGGGGGGCAGAGACCCAGTACTTC	CAWSGLTSGGAETQYF
13	TRBD1	TRBV7-3	.	TRBJ2-7	TGTGCCAGCAGCTTACACAGGGGCTACGAGCAGTACTTC	CASSLHRGYEQYF
13	.	TRBV4-3	.	TRBJ1-2	TGCGCCAGCAGCTATCGAAGCTTATATGGCTACACCTTC	CASSYRSLYGYTF
14	TRBD2	TRBV10-3	.	TRBJ2-7	TGTGCCATCAGTGTAGCTAGCGGGAGCGGCGAGCAGTACTTC	CAISVASGSGEQYF
14	TRBD1	TRBV5-6	.	TRBJ1-1	TGTGCCAGCAGCTTACAGGGGGCAAGCACTGAAGCTTTCTTT	CASSLQGASTEAFF
13	.	TRBV5-1	.	TRBJ1-1	TGCGCCAGCAGCTTGGGAGTACAGGTTGAAGCTTTCTTT	CASSLGVQVEAFF
13	.	TRBV7-3	.	TRBJ1-2	TGTGCCAGCAGCTTCTGGGGCGGCTATGGCTACACCTTC	CASSFWGGYGYTF
16	.	TRBV11-2	.	TRBJ2-3	TGTGCCAGCAGCTTAGGTGGTTTCAGGGTCACAGATACGCAGTATTTT	CASSLGGFRVTDTQYF
15	.	TRBV6-1	.	TRBJ1-5	TGTGCCAGCAGGGGAGACAGTTATAGCAATCAGCCCCAGCATTTT	CASRGDSYSNQPQHF
14	.	TRBV6-6	few	TRBJ2-2	TGTGCCAGCGCAGGGCGAGCGAACACCGGGGAGCTGTTTTTT	CASAGRANTGELFF
14	.	TRBV29-1	.	TRBJ1-2	TGCAGCGTCCGGCCGAGGGGCTGGAGCTATGGCTACACCTTC	CSVRPRGWSYGYTF